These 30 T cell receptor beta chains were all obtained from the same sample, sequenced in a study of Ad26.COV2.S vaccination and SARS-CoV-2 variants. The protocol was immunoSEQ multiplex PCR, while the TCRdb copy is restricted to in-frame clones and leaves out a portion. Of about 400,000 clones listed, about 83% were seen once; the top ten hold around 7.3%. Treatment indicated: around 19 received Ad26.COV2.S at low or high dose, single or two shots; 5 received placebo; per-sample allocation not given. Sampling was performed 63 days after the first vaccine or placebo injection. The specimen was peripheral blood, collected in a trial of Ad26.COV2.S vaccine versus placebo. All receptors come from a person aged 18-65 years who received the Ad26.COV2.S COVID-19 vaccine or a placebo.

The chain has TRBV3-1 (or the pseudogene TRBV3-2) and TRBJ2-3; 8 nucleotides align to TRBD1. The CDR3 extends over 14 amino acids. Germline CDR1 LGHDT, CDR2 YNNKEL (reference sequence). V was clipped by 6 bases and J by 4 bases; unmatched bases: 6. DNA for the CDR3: TGTGCCAGCAGGCAGGGGGCTAGCGCAGATACGCAGTATTTT. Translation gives CASRQGASADTQYF.

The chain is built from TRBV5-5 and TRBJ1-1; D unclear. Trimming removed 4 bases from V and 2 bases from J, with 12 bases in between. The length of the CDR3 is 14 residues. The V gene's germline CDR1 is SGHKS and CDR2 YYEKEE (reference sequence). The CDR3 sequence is CASSLSTVNTEAFF. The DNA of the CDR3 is TGTGCCAGCAGCCTATCAACGGTAAACACTGAAGCTTTCTTT.

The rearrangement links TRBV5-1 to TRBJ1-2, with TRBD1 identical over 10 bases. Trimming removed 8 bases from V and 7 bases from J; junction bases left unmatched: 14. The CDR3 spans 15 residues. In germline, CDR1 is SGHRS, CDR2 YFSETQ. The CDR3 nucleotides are TGCGCCAGTACAGAAGGACAGGGGGTAATCCGTGGCTACACCTTC. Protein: CASTEGQGVIRGYTF.

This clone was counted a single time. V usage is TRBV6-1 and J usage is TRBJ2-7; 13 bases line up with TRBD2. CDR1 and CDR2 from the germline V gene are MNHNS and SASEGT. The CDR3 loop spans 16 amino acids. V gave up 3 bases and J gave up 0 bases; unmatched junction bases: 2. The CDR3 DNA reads TGTGCCAGCAGTGAGACTAGCGGGAGGTACTCCTACGAGCAGTACTTC. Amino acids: CASSETSGRYSYEQYF.

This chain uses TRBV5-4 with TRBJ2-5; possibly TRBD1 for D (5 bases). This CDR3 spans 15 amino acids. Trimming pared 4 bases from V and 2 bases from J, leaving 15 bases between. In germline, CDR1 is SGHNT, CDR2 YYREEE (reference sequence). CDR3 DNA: TGTGCCAGCAGCCCGGCCGGACACCCTCAAGAGACCCAGTACTTC. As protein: CASSPAGHPQETQYF.

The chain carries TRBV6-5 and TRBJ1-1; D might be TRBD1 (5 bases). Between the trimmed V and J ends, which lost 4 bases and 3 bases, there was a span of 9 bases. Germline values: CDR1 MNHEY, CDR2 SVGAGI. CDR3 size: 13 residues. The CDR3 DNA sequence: TGTGCCAGCAGTTTCCAGGGCCACACTGAAGCTTTCTTT. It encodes CASSFQGHTEAFF.

The CDR3 sequence: CASSEEGALYGYTF. CDR3 bases: TGTGCCAGCAGTGAAGAGGGAGCCCTCTATGGCTACACCTTC. This chain connects TRBV2 to TRBJ1-2, with D unclear. This CDR3 comprises 14 residues. V was cut by 1 base and J by 4 bases, with 10 bases left in between. Germline values: CDR1 SNHLY, CDR2 FYNNEI.

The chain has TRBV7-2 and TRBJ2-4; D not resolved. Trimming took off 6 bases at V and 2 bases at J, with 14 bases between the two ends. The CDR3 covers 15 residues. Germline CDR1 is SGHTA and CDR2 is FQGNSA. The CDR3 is CASSPSSVSKNIQYF. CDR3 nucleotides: TGTGCCAGCAGTCCCTCCAGCGTTTCCAAAAACATTCAGTACTTC.

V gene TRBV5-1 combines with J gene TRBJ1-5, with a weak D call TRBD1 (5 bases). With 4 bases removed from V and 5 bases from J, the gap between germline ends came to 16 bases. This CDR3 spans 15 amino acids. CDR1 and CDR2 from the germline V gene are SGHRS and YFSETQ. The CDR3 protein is CASSIGTGIYQPQHF. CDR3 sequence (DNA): TGCGCCAGCAGCATCGGGACCGGTATTTATCAGCCCCAGCATTTT. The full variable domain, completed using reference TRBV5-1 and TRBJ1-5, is KAGVTQTPRYLIKTRGQQVTLSCSPISGHRSVSWYQQTPGQGLQFLFEYFSETQRNKGNFPGRFSGRQFSNSRSEMNVSTLELGDSALYLCASSIGTGIYQPQHFGDGTRLSIL.

For the CDR3, the DNA is TGTGCCAGCAGTCTGGGACAGCCTAGCACAGATACGCAGTATTTT. Protein product: CASSLGQPSTDTQYF. J is TRBJ2-3 and V is TRBV28; TRBD1 matches at 7 bases. The CDR3 contains 15 residues. Germline assignment: CDR1 MDHEN and CDR2 SYDVKM. The trim removed 5 bases at V and 0 bases at J, leaving 5 bases unmatched.

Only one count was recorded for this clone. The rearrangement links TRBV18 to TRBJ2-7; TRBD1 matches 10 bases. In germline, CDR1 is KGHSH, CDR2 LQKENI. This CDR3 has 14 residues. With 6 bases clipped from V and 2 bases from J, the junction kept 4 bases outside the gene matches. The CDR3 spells CASSLGTGAYEQYF. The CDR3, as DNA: TGTGCCAGCTCTCTAGGGACAGGGGCCTACGAGCAGTACTTC.

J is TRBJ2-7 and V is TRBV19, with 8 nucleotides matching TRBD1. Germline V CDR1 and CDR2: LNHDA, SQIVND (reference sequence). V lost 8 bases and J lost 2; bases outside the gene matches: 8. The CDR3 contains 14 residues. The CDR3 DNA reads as TGTGCCAGTGGCCCCGGGACAGGAGCCTACGAGCAGTACTTC. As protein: CASGPGTGAYEQYF.

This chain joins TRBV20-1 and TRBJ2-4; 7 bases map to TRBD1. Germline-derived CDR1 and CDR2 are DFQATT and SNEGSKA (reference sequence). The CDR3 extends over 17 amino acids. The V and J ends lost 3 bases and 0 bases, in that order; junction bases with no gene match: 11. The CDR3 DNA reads TGCAGTGCTAGTCCTTCCGGGACAGACCTAGCCAAAAACATTCAGTACTTC. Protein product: CSASPSGTDLAKNIQYF.

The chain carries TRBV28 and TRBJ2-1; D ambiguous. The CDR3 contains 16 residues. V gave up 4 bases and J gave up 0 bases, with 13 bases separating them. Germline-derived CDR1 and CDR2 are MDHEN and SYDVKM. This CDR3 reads CASSYLVGSSYNEQFF. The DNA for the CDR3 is TGTGCCAGCAGTTATTTGGTAGGTAGCTCCTACAATGAGCAGTTCTTC.

CDR3 DNA: TGTGCCACCAGCAACCGTCAGTGGCAGTTCTTC. Encoded protein: CATSNRQWQFF. The J gene is TRBJ2-1, the V gene TRBV24-1, with D unresolved. Germline V CDR1 and CDR2: KGHDR, SFDVKD. CDR3 size: 11 residues. The V end was cut by 7 bases, the J end by 12 bases, with 12 bases between.

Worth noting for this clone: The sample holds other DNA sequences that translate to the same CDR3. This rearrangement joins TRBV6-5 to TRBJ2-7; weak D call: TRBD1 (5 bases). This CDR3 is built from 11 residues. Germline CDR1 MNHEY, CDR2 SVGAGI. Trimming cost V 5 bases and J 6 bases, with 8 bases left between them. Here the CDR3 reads CASSRRGEQYF. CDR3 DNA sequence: TGTGCCAGCAGTAGAAGGGGCGAGCAGTACTTC.

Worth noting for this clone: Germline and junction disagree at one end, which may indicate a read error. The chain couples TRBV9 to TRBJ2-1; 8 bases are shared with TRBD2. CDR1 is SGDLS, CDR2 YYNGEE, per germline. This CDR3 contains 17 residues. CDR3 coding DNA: TGTGCCAGCAGCCCCCGAGCGGGGGCCTCCTCCCACAATGAGCAGTTCTTC. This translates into CASSPRAGASSHNEQFF. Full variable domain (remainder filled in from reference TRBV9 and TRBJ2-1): DSGVTQTPKHLITATGQRVTLRCSPRSGDLSVYWYQQSLDQGLQFLIQYYNGEERAKGNILERFSAQQFPDLHSELNLSSLELGDSALYFCASSPRAGASSHNEQFFGPGTRLTVL.

The CDR3 loop reads CASRDTLSTDTQYF. Here the CDR3 DNA reads TGTGCCAGCAGAGATACTCTTAGCACAGATACGCAGTATTTT. The V call is TRBV3-1 (or the pseudogene TRBV3-2), the J call TRBJ2-3; the D is unclear. The V gene lost 6 bases and the J gene lost 0 bases, with 10 bases spanning the gap. The CDR3 spans 14 residues. CDR1 is LGHDT and CDR2 is YNNKEL in the germline V gene (reference sequence).

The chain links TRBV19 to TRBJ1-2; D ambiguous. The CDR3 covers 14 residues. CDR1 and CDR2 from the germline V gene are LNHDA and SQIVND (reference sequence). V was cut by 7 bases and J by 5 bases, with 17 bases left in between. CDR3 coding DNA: TGTGCCAGTACATTATCCTTGGCGGGATATGGCTACACCTTC. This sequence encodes CASTLSLAGYGYTF.

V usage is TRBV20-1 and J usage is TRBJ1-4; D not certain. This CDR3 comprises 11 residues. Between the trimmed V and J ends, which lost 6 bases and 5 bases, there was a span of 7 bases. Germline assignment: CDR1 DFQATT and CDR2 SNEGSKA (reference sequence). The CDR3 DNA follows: TGCAGTGCCTCAGGAAATGAAAAACTGTTTTTT. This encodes CSASGNEKLFF.

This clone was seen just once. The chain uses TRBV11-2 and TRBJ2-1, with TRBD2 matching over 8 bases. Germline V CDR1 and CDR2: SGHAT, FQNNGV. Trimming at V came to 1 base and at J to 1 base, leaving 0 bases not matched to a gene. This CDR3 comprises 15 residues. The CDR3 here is CASSLASGSYNEQFF. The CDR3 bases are TGTGCCAGCAGCTTAGCTAGCGGGTCCTACAATGAGCAGTTCTTC.

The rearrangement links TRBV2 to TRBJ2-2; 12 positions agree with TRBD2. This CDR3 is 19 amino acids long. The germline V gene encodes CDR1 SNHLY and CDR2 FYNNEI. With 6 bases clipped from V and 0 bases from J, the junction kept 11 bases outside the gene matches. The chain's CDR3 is CASSYSLAGGRPNTGELFF. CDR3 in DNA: TGTGCCAGCAGCTACTCACTAGCGGGAGGTAGACCGAACACCGGGGAGCTGTTTTTT.

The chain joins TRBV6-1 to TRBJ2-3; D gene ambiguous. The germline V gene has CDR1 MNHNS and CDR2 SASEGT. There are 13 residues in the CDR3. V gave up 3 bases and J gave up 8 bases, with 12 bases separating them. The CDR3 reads CASSDSDRGTQYF. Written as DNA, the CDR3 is TGTGCCAGCAGTGATTCAGATCGCGGTACGCAGTATTTT.

The CDR3 DNA sequence: TGTGCCAGCAGTCTCCGGGATCAACCGCTTTATTCACCCCTCCACTTT. Its translation: CASSLRDQPLYSPLHF. The chain combines TRBV6-2 or TRBV6-3 with TRBJ1-6; D gene uncertain. The ends were cut back, 5 bases at V and 8 bases at J, with 19 bases in the middle. Germline V gene data show CDR1 as MNHEY and CDR2 as SVGEGT. This CDR3 is 16 amino acids long.

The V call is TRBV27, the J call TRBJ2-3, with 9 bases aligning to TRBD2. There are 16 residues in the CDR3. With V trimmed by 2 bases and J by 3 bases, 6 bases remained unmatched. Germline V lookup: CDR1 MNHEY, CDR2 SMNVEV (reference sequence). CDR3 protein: CASSLALAGETDTQYF. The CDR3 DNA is TGTGCCAGCAGTTTAGCCTTAGCGGGAGAAACAGATACGCAGTATTTT.

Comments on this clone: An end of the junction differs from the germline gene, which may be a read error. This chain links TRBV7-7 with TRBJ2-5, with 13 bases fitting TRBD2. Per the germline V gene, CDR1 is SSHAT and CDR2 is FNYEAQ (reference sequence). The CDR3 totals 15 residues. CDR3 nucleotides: TGTGCCAGCAGCTCCGGGACTAGCGGGGAAGAGCCCCAGTACTTC. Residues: CASSSGTSGEEPQYF.

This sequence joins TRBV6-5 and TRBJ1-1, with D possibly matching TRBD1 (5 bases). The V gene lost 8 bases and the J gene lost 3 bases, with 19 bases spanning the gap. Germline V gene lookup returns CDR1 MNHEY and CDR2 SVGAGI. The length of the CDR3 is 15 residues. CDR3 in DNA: TGTGCCAGCCGGGGGGGATCTAAGGGTTACACTGAAGCTTTCTTT. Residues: CASRGGSKGYTEAFF.

DNA for the CDR3: TGTGCCAGCAGTTCAATCGTTGGGGGGAGCTCTGGAAACACCATATATTTT. This encodes CASSSIVGGSSGNTIYF. The chain recombines TRBV6-2 or TRBV6-3 with TRBJ1-3; D perhaps matches TRBD1 (5 bases). Per germline, CDR1 MNHEY and CDR2 SVGEGT. The CDR3 extends over 17 amino acids. V lost 4 bases and J 0 bases, leaving 16 bases between the germline ends.

CDR3 sequence: CASSPGLAGTGELFF. DNA for the CDR3: TGTGCCAGCAGCCCCGGACTAGCCGGCACCGGGGAGCTGTTTTTT. This sequence joins TRBV7-9 and TRBJ2-2, with TRBD2 matching 8 bases. The CDR3 extends over 15 amino acids. CDR1 is SEHNR and CDR2 is FQNEAQ in the germline V gene (reference sequence). Trimming cost V 5 bases and J 4 bases; bases outside gene matches: 6.

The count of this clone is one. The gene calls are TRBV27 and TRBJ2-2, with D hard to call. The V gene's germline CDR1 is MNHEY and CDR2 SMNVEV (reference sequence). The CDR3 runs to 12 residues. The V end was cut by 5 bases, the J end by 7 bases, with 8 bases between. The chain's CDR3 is CASSIISGELFF. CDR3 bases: TGTGCCAGCAGTATAATAAGCGGGGAGCTGTTTTTT.